These 25 T cell receptor beta chains were sequenced from one sample in a study of blood T cell repertoires in COVID-19. Sequenced by immunoSEQ multiplex PCR; TCRdb stores in-frame clones only, minus some. This sample has about 200,000 clones, with approximately 89% found just once. The material sequenced was PBMCs or T cells enriched from blood (not recorded which). These receptors originate from a woman younger than 45 with acute COVID-19.

The gene calls are TRBV2 and TRBJ2-1; 8 bases fit TRBD1. Per the germline V gene, CDR1 is SNHLY and CDR2 is FYNNEI. This CDR3 has 15 residues. V lost 4 bases, J lost 3 bases, and 5 bases stayed unmatched. CDR3 nucleotide sequence: TGTGCCAGCAGTGCCGACAGGGGTCTCTACAATGAGCAGTTCTTC. Translation gives CASSADRGLYNEQFF.

On this clone itself: One junction end does not reproduce the germline sequence, and a read error may be involved. V is TRBV29-1 and J is TRBJ2-1; 15 bases line up with TRBD2. CDR1 is SQVTM, CDR2 ANQGSEA, per germline. The CDR3 sequence is 18 residues long. The chain's CDR3 is CSVEGLAGGALFAAEQFF. Here the CDR3 DNA reads TGCAGCGTCGAAGGACTAGCGGGGGGGGCATTGTTCGCCGCTGAGCAGTTCTTC.

The CDR3 nucleotides are TGTGCCACCGGGCTGCTAAAGGAGACCCAGTACTTC. Its protein is CATGLLKETQYF. This chain connects TRBV15 to TRBJ2-5; D is unclear. The CDR3 runs 12 residues. Trimming pared 8 bases from V and 5 bases from J, leaving 12 bases between. Germline-derived CDR1 and CDR2 are LNHNV and YYDKDF (reference sequence).

The rearrangement links TRBV19 to TRBJ2-3; D remains ambiguous. With 5 bases removed from V and 0 bases from J, the gap between germline ends came to 6 bases. Germline assignment: CDR1 LNHDA and CDR2 SQIVND (reference sequence). This CDR3 is 13 amino acids long. The CDR3 loop reads CASSSLSTDTQYF. In DNA form, the CDR3 reads TGTGCCAGTAGTTCTCTTAGCACAGATACGCAGTATTTT.

The chain has TRBV6-5 and TRBJ2-3; 9 nucleotides line up with TRBD2. The germline V gene encodes CDR1 MNHEY and CDR2 SVGAGI. V trimming: 6 bases; J trimming: 9 bases; junction bases outside the gene matches: 7. CDR3 length: 13 amino acids. The CDR3 DNA follows: TGTGCCAGCAGCGAGCGGGGGGCAGGGACGCAGTATTTT. Protein sequence: CASSERGAGTQYF.

The V gene is TRBV6-4, the J gene TRBJ1-1, with D hard to call. The CDR3 has 13 amino acids. V lost 2 bases and J 5 bases, leaving 9 bases between the germline ends. CDR1 and CDR2 (germline): MRHNA, SNTAGT. CDR3 residues: CASSDLDFTEAFF. The CDR3, as DNA: TGTGCCAGCAGTGACCTGGACTTTACTGAAGCTTTCTTT.

This chain joins TRBV18 and TRBJ2-7, with D maybe TRBD1 (5 bases). Germline assignment: CDR1 KGHSH and CDR2 LQKENI. CDR3 length equals 16 residues. V was cut by 2 bases and J by 7 bases, with 21 bases left in between. The CDR3 nucleotides are TGTGCCAGCTCACCATCGTACGACAGCCGGACCGGGGAGCAGTACTTC. It translates to CASSPSYDSRTGEQYF.

This clone was picked up one time. The V gene is TRBV7-6, the J gene TRBJ2-1, with a tentative D call TRBD2 (6 bases). V was clipped by 8 bases and J by 10 bases, with 12 bases between them. The CDR3 has 11 residues. Germline CDR1 reads SGHVS; CDR2 reads FNYEAQ. The CDR3 reads CASGVSGEQFF. CDR3 coding DNA: TGTGCCAGCGGGGTGAGCGGGGAGCAGTTCTTC. Supplemented by reference TRBV7-6 and TRBJ2-1, the full variable domain reads GAGVSQSPRYKVTKRGQDVALRCDPISGHVSLYWYRQALGQGPEFLTYFNYEAQQDKSGLPNDRFSAERPEGSISTLTIQRTEQRDSAMYRCASGVSGEQFFGPGTRLTVL.

The chain has TRBV12-5 and TRBJ2-1, with 7 bases matching TRBD1. V dropped 1 base and J dropped 15; count of bases not matched to a gene: 18. The CDR3 is 16 amino acids. Per germline, CDR1 LGHNT and CDR2 FRNRAP. CDR3 in DNA: TGTGCTAGTGGTTTGGAGATCCGACAGGGTGAGGGCTGGCGGTTCTTC. Translating gives CASGLEIRQGEGWRFF.

The rearrangement links TRBV19 to TRBJ1-1, with unresolved D. V was clipped by 5 bases and J by 0 bases, with 13 bases between them. CDR3 length: 15 residues. The germline V gene has CDR1 LNHDA and CDR2 SQIVND (reference sequence). This chain's CDR3 is CASSRGRSMNTEAFF. CDR3 DNA: TGTGCCAGTAGTCGGGGTCGTTCCATGAACACTGAAGCTTTCTTT.

The V and J genes are TRBV7-9 and TRBJ2-7, with 9 positions matching TRBD1. Germline lookup yields CDR1 SEHNR and CDR2 FQNEAQ (reference sequence). Trimming removed 3 bases from V and 5 bases from J; junction bases left unmatched: 5. The CDR3 sequence is 14 residues long. CDR3: CASSFRQGGNEQYF. CDR3 in DNA: TGTGCCAGCAGCTTCAGACAGGGGGGTAACGAGCAGTACTTC.

This CDR3 reads CASSLLAGDQYEQYF. The CDR3 nucleotides are TGCGCCAGCAGCTTACTAGCGGGGGATCAGTACGAGCAGTACTTC. The chain is built from TRBV5-1 and TRBJ2-7; 11 bases match TRBD2. V lost 2 bases, J lost 4 bases, and 5 bases stayed unmatched. The CDR3 is 15 residues long. The germline gives CDR1 SGHRS, CDR2 YFSETQ.

The rearrangement joins TRBV6-5 to TRBJ2-3; D is unclear. Germline CDR1 reads MNHEY; CDR2 reads SVGAGI. This CDR3 comprises 14 residues. Between the trimmed V and J ends, which lost 5 bases and 2 bases, there was a span of 11 bases. The CDR3 DNA is TGTGCCAGCAGTCCCCCCACAGTCACAGATACGCAGTATTTT. This codes for CASSPPTVTDTQYF.

The V call is TRBV5-6, the J call TRBJ2-7; 13 bases line up with TRBD2. Germline trimming cut 2 bases from V and 3 bases from J; bases unmatched to any gene: 5. Germline CDR1 is SGHDT and CDR2 is YYEEEE. CDR3 length equals 16 residues. CDR3 protein: CASSLGLAGVFYEQYF. The CDR3 region has the DNA TGTGCCAGCAGCTTAGGACTAGCGGGGGTCTTCTACGAGCAGTACTTC.

The rearrangement joins TRBV2 to TRBJ2-1; 10 bases align to TRBD2. The CDR3 contains 14 residues. Germline loops: CDR1 SNHLY, CDR2 FYNNEI. The ends lost 11 bases at V and 3 bases at J; junction bases unmatched: 7. This CDR3 reads CAGSLAGVYNEQFF. The DNA for the CDR3 is TGTGCCGGATCTCTAGCGGGGGTCTACAATGAGCAGTTCTTC.

The chain joins TRBV5-1 to TRBJ1-2; D uncertain. The V end lost 3 bases, the J end lost 4 bases, and 19 bases lay between the germline ends. Looked up from germline, CDR1 is SGHRS and CDR2 is YFSETQ. The CDR3 is 16 amino acids. The CDR3 spells CASSYPGGPRGYGYTF. CDR3 DNA: TGCGCCAGCAGCTACCCGGGCGGCCCTCGGGGCTATGGCTACACCTTC.

The chain carries TRBV11-3 and TRBJ2-1; D remains unclear. This CDR3 has 17 amino acids. Germline V gene data show CDR1 as SGHNT and CDR2 as YENEEA. Between the trimmed V and J ends, which lost 3 bases and 0 bases, there was a span of 15 bases. CDR3 loop: CASSLSWLENSYNEQFF. The CDR3 bases are TGTGCCAGCAGCTTGTCGTGGTTGGAGAACTCCTACAATGAGCAGTTCTTC.

The rearrangement links TRBV15 to TRBJ1-3; TRBD1 aligns across 10 bases. J lost 8 bases, V lost 5 bases, and 6 bases had no gene match. The CDR3 has 14 amino acids. Germline V CDR1 and CDR2: LNHNV, YYDKDF (reference sequence). In DNA form, the CDR3 reads TGTGCCACCAGCCGCCCGGGACAGGGGTACACCATATATTTT. This encodes CATSRPGQGYTIYF.

The rearrangement links TRBV30 to TRBJ1-5; D ambiguous. The CDR3 length is 10 residues. V was pared by 3 bases and J by 7 bases, with 4 bases between. Germline CDR1 and CDR2: GTSNPN and SVGIG (reference sequence). CDR3 in amino acids: CAWSEQPQHF. Written as DNA, the CDR3 is TGTGCCTGGAGCGAGCAGCCCCAGCATTTT.

The chain employs TRBV19 and TRBJ1-6, with a possible D match to TRBD1 (6 bases). CDR3 size: 14 residues. CDR1 is LNHDA, CDR2 SQIVND, per germline (reference sequence). Trimming removed 2 bases from V and 8 bases from J, with 10 bases in between. This chain's CDR3 is CASSISGVDSPLHF. Written as DNA, the CDR3 is TGTGCCAGTAGTATATCAGGGGTAGATTCACCCCTCCACTTT.

The chain joins TRBV6-2 or TRBV6-3 to TRBJ2-1, with TRBD2 as a possible D gene (7 bases). The CDR3 covers 15 residues. Trimming took 1 base from V and 2 from J, leaving 9 bases between them. CDR1 and CDR2 (germline): MNHEY, SVGEGT. The CDR3 protein is CASSYFGGPYNEQFF. CDR3 DNA: TGTGCCAGCAGTTACTTCGGGGGGCCCTACAATGAGCAGTTCTTC.

The CDR3 coding sequence is TGCGCCAGCAGCCACGGGACAGGGAGAGAATACGAGCAGTACTTC. Translated, it gives CASSHGTGREYEQYF. V and J are TRBV5-1 and TRBJ2-7, with TRBD1 matching 9 bases. The germline CDR1 and CDR2 sequences are SGHRS and YFSETQ. The length of the CDR3 is 15 residues. With V trimmed by 4 bases and J by 4 bases, 9 bases remained unmatched.

V and J are TRBV19 and TRBJ1-5; TRBD1 aligns across 7 bases. The J segment lost 0 bases and the V segment lost 3 bases, leaving 5 bases of the junction unmatched. The CDR3 loop spans 16 amino acids. Germline-derived CDR1 and CDR2 are LNHDA and SQIVND (reference sequence). CDR3 in DNA: TGTGCCAGTAGTATTACAGGGGTGCATAGCAATCAGCCCCAGCATTTT. Residues: CASSITGVHSNQPQHF.

This chain joins TRBV10-3 and TRBJ2-7; 11 bases match TRBD1. The V and J ends lost 10 bases and 9 bases, in that order; junction bases with no gene match: 8. Per the germline V gene, CDR1 is ENHRY and CDR2 is SYGVKD. The CDR3 has 12 amino acids. This CDR3 reads CATGTGGRGQYF. The CDR3 DNA follows: TGTGCCACCGGGACAGGGGGTAGGGGGCAGTACTTC.

This chain connects TRBV5-4 to TRBJ2-7; tentative D call: TRBD2 (6 bases). CDR3 length: 16 residues. V was trimmed by 3 bases and J by 0 bases, leaving 16 bases between them. The germline V gene encodes CDR1 SGHNT and CDR2 YYREEE (reference sequence). This CDR3 reads CASSSAGLPSSYEQYF. The CDR3 DNA reads as TGTGCCAGCAGCTCGGCGGGACTCCCAAGCTCCTACGAGCAGTACTTC.